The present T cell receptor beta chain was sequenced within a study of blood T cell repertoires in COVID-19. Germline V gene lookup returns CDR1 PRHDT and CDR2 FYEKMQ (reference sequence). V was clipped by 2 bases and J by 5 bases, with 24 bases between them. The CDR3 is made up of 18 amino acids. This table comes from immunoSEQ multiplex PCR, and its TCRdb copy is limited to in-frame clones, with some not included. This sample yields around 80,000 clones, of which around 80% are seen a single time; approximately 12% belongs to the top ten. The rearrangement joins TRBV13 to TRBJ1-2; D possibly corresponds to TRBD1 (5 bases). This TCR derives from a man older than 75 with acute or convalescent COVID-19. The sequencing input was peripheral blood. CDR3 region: CASSLPKRQGRREYGYTF. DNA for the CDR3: TGTGCCAGCAGCTTACCCAAGCGGCAGGGCCGCCGGGAGTATGGCTACACCTTC.